This T cell receptor (beta chain) was recovered during a study of somatic mutations in cytotoxic T cells in rheumatoid arthritis. Trimming shortened V by 2 bases and J by 0 bases, and 14 bases separated the two germline ends. Germline CDR1 is MNHNS and CDR2 is SASEGT. The CDR3 spans 18 residues. The method was immunoSEQ multiplex PCR; TCRdb's version includes in-frame clones alone and lacks a portion of them. The sample has roughly 13,000 clones; around 80% are singletons. The receptor was isolated from an adult with rheumatoid arthritis. The sample was CD8+ T cells sorted from blood. V gene TRBV6-1 combines with J gene TRBJ1-6; tentatively, D is TRBD1 (6 bases). DNA for the CDR3: TGTGCCAGCAGTGAACAGGGGCCCCTGACCTCCTATAATTCACCCCTCCACTTT. Residues: CASSEQGPLTSYNSPLHF.